This TCR beta chain is drawn from a study of cytomegalovirus exposure and HLA in healthy donors. Findings and limits, study-wide: Reports indicated that the classifier achieved high specificity and sensitivity in diagnosing cytomegalovirus status. Researchers catalogued some 160 TCR beta chains as cytomegalovirus-associated. Most TCR sequences were uncommon, yet certain public TCRs appeared in many donors. The authors confirmed in vitro that a few CMV-associated chains were specific for CMV antigens.

Sequenced by immunoSEQ multiplex PCR; TCRdb stores in-frame clones only, minus some. Found here are under 350,000 clones, around 85% of them singletons; the top ten hold 1%. Note on this clone: Its antigen remains unknown.

The V gene's germline CDR1 is SGHRS and CDR2 YFSETQ. J gave up 1 base and V 1 base, and 8 bases lay outside the gene matches. This CDR3 contains 16 residues. Sequences were obtained from PBMCs. The chain is built from TRBV5-1 and TRBJ2-7; 7 nucleotides match TRBD2. This clonotype was obtained from a woman in her late teens or twenties in good health and CMV-seronegative. The CDR3, as DNA: TGCGCCAGCAGCTTGTCCGGGGACTACCTATCCTACGAGCAGTACTTC. It codes for CASSLSGDYLSYEQYF.